A single sample gave rise to the 2 T cell receptor beta chains below, sequenced in a study of cytomegalovirus exposure and HLA in healthy donors (dated by TCRdb to about 2017). Library prep was done by the immunoSEQ multiplex PCR assay. For the multiplex PCR, a mixture combining 60 forward primers for TCR Vbeta segments and 13 reverse primers for TCR Jbeta segments was used. TCRdb took this table from immuneACCESS and kept in-frame rearrangements with V and J called. Such tables lack part of the clones; where checked against another copy, unresolved V genes explain under half of the gap, and the rest is unexplained. A total of some 180,000 clones appear in this sample, under 80% of them only once. About 2.5% of the sample belongs to the ten largest clones. Sequencing input: PBMCs. These receptor sequences come from a woman in her twenties or thirties in good health and CMV-seropositive.

The rearrangement links TRBV5-6 to TRBJ2-5; TRBD2 is a possible D gene (5 bases). CDR3 length equals 14 residues. Trimming pared 1 base from V and 3 bases from J, leaving 10 bases between. The germline gives CDR1 SGHDT, CDR2 YYEEEE. CDR3 bases: TGTGCCAGCAGCTTGTACTGGGAGAAAGAGACCCAGTACTTC. Its translation is CASSLYWEKETQYF. The full variable domain, with the rest looked up from reference TRBV5-6 and TRBJ2-5, is DAGVTQSPTHLIKTRGQQVTLRCSPKSGHDTVSWYQQALGQGPQFIFQYYEEEERQRGNFPDRFSGHQFPNYSSELNVNALLLGDSALYLCASSLYWEKETQYFGPGTRLLVL.

This rearrangement joins TRBV5-1 to TRBJ1-2, with 7 bases lining up with TRBD1. Germline trimming cut 6 bases from V and 7 bases from J; bases unmatched to any gene: 15. CDR1 SGHRS and CDR2 YFSETQ come from the germline V gene. The CDR3 extends over 15 amino acids. CDR3 nucleotide sequence: TGCGCCAGCACCCTGGCCGGACAGGATCAAATTGGCTACACCTTC. It translates to CASTLAGQDQIGYTF.